These 5 T cell receptor beta chains came from one sample sequenced in a study of T cell responses to AZD1222 COVID-19 vaccine. Clones were read by immunoSEQ multiplex PCR, and TCRdb kept only the in-frame ones, dropping some. The data contain over 60,000 clones, around 89% of them singletons. This sample comprised peripheral blood, obtained 28 days after the second dose of the MenACWY control vaccine. The receptors were sampled from an adult who received the MenACWY meningococcal vaccine as a control.

This chain connects TRBV2 to TRBJ2-7, with D possibly matching TRBD2 (6 bases). The CDR3 is 14 amino acids. Germline CDR1 SNHLY, CDR2 FYNNEI. Trimming left V 3 bases short and J 6 bases short, with 15 bases between. Here the CDR3 DNA reads TGTGCCAGCAGTGAGCGGAGGGCCGGGGTCGAGCAGTACTTC. Protein sequence: CASSERRAGVEQYF.

The rearrangement links TRBV5-8 to TRBJ2-5; no clear D. V shed 10 bases and J shed 5 bases, with 15 bases lying between them. The CDR3 totals 12 residues. Germline loops: CDR1 SGHTS, CDR2 YDEGEE. The CDR3 bases are TGTGCCGAAGGGCTACCCCAGGAGACCCAGTACTTC. Its protein is CAEGLPQETQYF.

The chain combines TRBV5-5 with TRBJ1-4, with unresolved D. This CDR3 spans 14 amino acids. Trimming pared 5 bases from V and 4 bases from J, leaving 12 bases between. The germline V gene encodes CDR1 SGHKS and CDR2 YYEKEE (reference sequence). The CDR3 protein is CASSLRTYNEKLFF. CDR3 sequence (DNA): TGTGCCAGCAGTCTTCGGACTTATAATGAAAAACTGTTTTTT.

The chain recombines TRBV29-1 with TRBJ2-6; the D gene is possibly TRBD1 (6 bases). CDR3 length: 15 amino acids. CDR1 and CDR2 from the germline V gene are SQVTM and ANQGSEA. V was pared by 1 base and J by 4 bases, with 11 bases between. The CDR3 protein is CSVEVQGSGANVLTF. The CDR3 DNA is TGCAGCGTTGAAGTTCAGGGGTCCGGGGCCAACGTCCTGACTTTC.

This sequence joins TRBV30 and TRBJ1-4; the D is unclear. V lost 1 base and J lost 7, with 16 bases in between. The germline V gene encodes CDR1 GTSNPN and CDR2 SVGIG (reference sequence). This CDR3 contains 15 residues. The CDR3 DNA follows: TGTGCCTGGAGTGGTGGTACGAGAGGCGGTGAAAAACTGTTTTTT. It translates to CAWSGGTRGGEKLFF.